Shown below are 26 T cell receptor beta chains from a single sample sequenced in a study of cytomegalovirus exposure and HLA in healthy donors. Researchers ran the PCR with 60 Vbeta and 13 Jbeta primers. Clones were read by immunoSEQ multiplex PCR, and TCRdb kept only the in-frame ones, dropping some. The sample comprises over 100,000 clones, roughly three fifths of which are singletons, and 2% to 3% rests with the top ten. The sample comprised PBMCs. The origin of the receptors is a middle-aged woman in good health and CMV-seronegative.

In this sample, this clone turned up once. The rearrangement uses TRBV15 and TRBJ2-2; TRBD1 aligns across 7 bases. Losses at the gene ends were 1 base for V and 2 bases for J; bases not matched to a gene: 7. CDR1 LNHNV and CDR2 YYDKDF come from the germline V gene (reference sequence). The CDR3 is made up of 17 amino acids. The CDR3 DNA follows: TGTGCCACCAGCAGAGTAAGGGGGCAGTTCAACACCGGGGAGCTGTTTTTT. Translated, it gives CATSRVRGQFNTGELFF.

The gene calls are TRBV18 and TRBJ1-1; D ambiguous. CDR1 KGHSH and CDR2 LQKENI come from the germline V gene. The length of the CDR3 is 15 residues. Trimming shortened V by 4 bases and J by 6 bases, and 18 bases separated the two germline ends. In nucleotides, the CDR3 is TGTGCCAGCTCACAAAGGAACACTCGGAGCCCTGAAGCTTTCTTT. It encodes CASSQRNTRSPEAFF.

The chain carries TRBV19 and TRBJ2-7; 9 bases agree with TRBD1. The germline CDR1 and CDR2 sequences are LNHDA and SQIVND (reference sequence). This CDR3 region has 12 residues. Losses at the gene ends were 8 bases for V and 3 bases for J; bases not matched to a gene: 2. This CDR3 is CASGDRDYEQYF. The CDR3 DNA reads as TGTGCCAGTGGGGACAGGGACTACGAGCAGTACTTC.

Details on this clone: The sample contains more than one DNA sequence encoding this CDR3. The gene calls are TRBV2 and TRBJ1-4, with TRBD1 matching over 9 bases. The CDR3 spans 13 residues. V gave up 6 bases and J gave up 7 bases; unmatched junction bases: 3. Germline values: CDR1 SNHLY, CDR2 FYNNEI. This CDR3 is CASRQGASEKLFF. In nucleotides, the CDR3 is TGTGCCAGCAGACAGGGGGCAAGTGAAAAACTGTTTTTT.

The rearrangement links TRBV7-3 to TRBJ1-5; 7 bases match TRBD1. Unmatched junction bases numbered 7, after V lost 4 bases and J lost 4 bases. This CDR3 region has 15 residues. Germline V gene lookup returns CDR1 SGHTA and CDR2 FQGTGA. CDR3 region: CASSSRDSDNQPQHF. DNA for the CDR3: TGTGCCAGCAGCTCCCGGGACAGCGATAATCAGCCCCAGCATTTT.

The chain recombines TRBV29-1 with TRBJ2-7; a possible D gene is TRBD1 (6 bases). Trimming stripped 7 bases from V and 4 bases from J, with 29 bases between. The CDR3 is 17 amino acids. Germline V gene lookup returns CDR1 SQVTM and CDR2 ANQGSEA. The CDR3 DNA follows: TGCAGCGCCCGAGGTGGGACACCGGGTCCGAATTCTTACGAGCAGTACTTC. Its translation is CSARGGTPGPNSYEQYF.

Note on this clone: The identical CDR3 is also encoded by other nucleotide sequences in the sample. The J gene is TRBJ2-5, the V gene TRBV7-3; D is possibly TRBD2 (6 bases). The germline gives CDR1 SGHTA, CDR2 FQGTGA. The CDR3 is 13 residues long. V was shortened by 2 bases and J by 5 bases, with 9 bases between the two germline ends. In nucleotides, the CDR3 is TGTGCCAGCAGCTTAGGGGGGTGGGAGACCCAGTACTTC. Translated, it gives CASSLGGWETQYF.

This sequence joins TRBV10-3 and TRBJ1-1; D is perhaps TRBD1 (6 bases). CDR1 and CDR2 from the germline V gene are ENHRY and SYGVKD. This CDR3 spans 15 amino acids. Between the trimmed V and J ends, which lost 0 bases and 1 base, there was a span of 9 bases. This CDR3 reads CAISESGTSNTEAFF. DNA for the CDR3: TGTGCCATCAGTGAGTCTGGGACATCGAACACTGAAGCTTTCTTT.

The V gene is TRBV5-4, the J gene TRBJ1-1; no firm D call. CDR1 is SGHNT, CDR2 YYREEE, per germline (reference sequence). This CDR3 contains 13 residues. Trimming removed 1 base from V and 1 base from J, with 5 bases in between. The CDR3 DNA is TGTGCCAGCAGCTTGCGGGGGAACACTGAAGCTTTCTTT. Protein product: CASSLRGNTEAFF.

V gene TRBV28 combines with J gene TRBJ2-2, with D perhaps TRBD2 (6 bases). Germline V gives CDR1 MDHEN, CDR2 SYDVKM. This CDR3 region has 16 residues. V was pared by 2 bases and J by 1 base, with 11 bases between. CDR3 sequence (DNA): TGTGCCAGCAGTTTAGTCGGGGGATGGAACACCGGGGAGCTGTTTTTT. The encoded protein is CASSLVGGWNTGELFF.

DNA of the CDR3: TGTGCCATCAGTGACCCCCTAACAGGGCCCCTAAGGAGCAATCAGCCCCAGCATTTT. Amino acid sequence: CAISDPLTGPLRSNQPQHF. This chain uses TRBV10-3 with TRBJ1-5, with D tentatively TRBD1 (6 bases). The V gene's germline CDR1 is ENHRY and CDR2 SYGVKD. The CDR3 has 19 amino acids. V was trimmed by 3 bases and J by 1 base, leaving 22 bases between them.

This rearrangement joins TRBV13 to TRBJ2-3; tentative D call: TRBD2 (5 bases). The CDR3 covers 14 residues. V was pared by 8 bases and J by 2 bases, with 14 bases between. Germline CDR1 PRHDT, CDR2 FYEKMQ (reference sequence). The CDR3 DNA reads as TGTGCCAGCTCAACGGGGTCCCCCACAGATACGCAGTATTTT. The encoded protein is CASSTGSPTDTQYF.

This chain connects TRBV18 to TRBJ1-1, with TRBD1 identical over 12 bases. Germline trimming cut 4 bases from V and 8 bases from J; bases unmatched to any gene: 2. This CDR3 is 13 amino acids long. The V gene's germline CDR1 is KGHSH and CDR2 LQKENI. CDR3 nucleotides: TGTGCCAGCTCACTGGGACAGGGGGCAGAAGCTTTCTTT. Its protein product is CASSLGQGAEAFF. The full variable domain, its missing parts supplied by reference TRBV18 and TRBJ1-1, is NAGVMQNPRHLVRRRGQEARLRCSPMKGHSHVYWYRQLPEEGLKFMVYLQKENIIDESGMPKERFSAEFPKEGPSILRIQQVVRGDSAAYFCASSLGQGAEAFFGQGTRLTVV.

In its sample, this clone was seen a few times. This chain joins TRBV18 and TRBJ2-3; D ambiguous. The germline CDR1 and CDR2 sequences are KGHSH and LQKENI. Between the trimmed V and J ends, which lost 8 bases and 4 bases, there was a span of 7 bases. CDR3 length: 11 residues. The CDR3 loop reads CASRAADTQYF. In nucleotides, the CDR3 is TGTGCCAGCCGTGCGGCAGATACGCAGTATTTT.

This clone has a handful of counts. The chain links TRBV6-6 to TRBJ1-6, with D possibly TRBD1 on 5 matching bases. CDR3 length equals 15 residues. V gave up 3 bases and J gave up 7 bases, with 13 bases separating them. Germline CDR1 and CDR2: MNHNY and SVGAGI (reference sequence). Here the CDR3 reads CASSYMYRNNSPLHF. CDR3 in DNA: TGTGCCAGCAGTTATATGTACAGGAACAATTCACCCCTCCACTTT.

This clone has only a few counts. The chain couples TRBV5-8 to TRBJ2-1, with 7 nucleotides matching TRBD2. V shed 4 bases, J shed 10 bases, and the junction held 5 bases outside the gene matches. The length of the CDR3 is 12 residues. Per the germline V gene, CDR1 is SGHTS and CDR2 is YDEGEE. The CDR3 spells CASSPGGREQFF. The CDR3 nucleotides read TGTGCCAGCAGCCCCGGGGGGAGAGAGCAGTTCTTC.

This clone was seen just once. The CDR3 bases are TGTGCCAGCAGCTTAGCGGGTAGGACAGCCCAAGAGACCCAGTACTTC. As protein: CASSLAGRTAQETQYF. This chain connects TRBV7-9 to TRBJ2-5, with D perhaps TRBD1 (6 bases). The V gene lost 0 bases and the J gene lost 1 base, with 12 bases spanning the gap. The CDR3 is 16 amino acids. Germline values: CDR1 SEHNR, CDR2 FQNEAQ (reference sequence).

This chain connects TRBV7-6 to TRBJ1-6, with D tentatively TRBD1 (5 bases). V lost 3 bases, J lost 0 bases, and 9 bases lay in between. CDR3 size: 16 residues. Germline V gives CDR1 SGHVS, CDR2 FNYEAQ. The CDR3 spells CASSFAGGSYNSPLHF. In DNA, the CDR3 is TGTGCCAGCAGCTTTGCGGGGGGCTCCTATAATTCACCCCTCCACTTT.

The V gene is TRBV11-2, the J gene TRBJ1-1; D is unclear. V was cut by 1 base and J by 11 bases, with 17 bases left in between. This CDR3 is 14 amino acids long. Germline loops: CDR1 SGHAT, CDR2 FQNNGV. CDR3 sequence reads: CASSLAVSPRAAFF. CDR3 coding DNA: TGTGCCAGCAGCTTAGCTGTGAGTCCGAGGGCGGCTTTCTTT. Full variable domain (outside the CDR3, taken from reference TRBV11-2 and TRBJ1-1): EAGVAQSPRYKIIEKRQSVAFWCNPISGHATLYWYQQILGQGPKLLIQFQNNGVVDDSQLPKDRFSAERLKGVDSTLKIQPAKLEDSAVYLCASSLAVSPRAAFFGQGTRLTVV.

The chain recombines TRBV25-1 with TRBJ2-1, with D possibly being TRBD2 (6 bases). The CDR3 is 16 amino acids. Trimming stripped 4 bases from V and 0 bases from J, with 13 bases between. The germline CDR1 and CDR2 sequences are MGHDK and SYGVNS. CDR3 region: CASSGDSASSYNEQFF. The CDR3 region has the DNA TGTGCCAGCAGTGGGGACTCGGCCAGCTCCTACAATGAGCAGTTCTTC.

This clone was counted between two and nine times. The chain combines TRBV29-1 with TRBJ2-7; maybe TRBD1 (6 bases). The CDR3 spans 16 residues. The germline V and J ends were trimmed by 1 base and 0 bases, with 16 bases remaining between them. CDR1 is SQVTM, CDR2 ANQGSEA, per germline. Written as DNA, the CDR3 is TGCAGCGTTGAAGGAGTTGCAGGGGAGAGCTCCTACGAGCAGTACTTC. Its translation is CSVEGVAGESSYEQYF.

This clone was counted between two and nine times. The chain uses TRBV5-1 and TRBJ1-1, with D unclear. The CDR3 totals 15 residues. Germline assignment: CDR1 SGHRS and CDR2 YFSETQ. The V end was cut by 0 bases, the J end by 0 bases, with 9 bases between. The CDR3 DNA reads TGCGCCAGCAGCTTGGTAGGAGTTATGAACACTGAAGCTTTCTTT. As protein: CASSLVGVMNTEAFF.

CDR3 amino acids: CASTSPEGGEVDTQYF. For the CDR3, the DNA is TGTGCCAGCACTTCCCCGGAGGGGGGGGAGGTGGATACGCAGTATTTT. The chain links TRBV5-4 to TRBJ2-3; D is perhaps TRBD2 (7 bases). Trimming cost V 6 bases and J 6 bases, with 23 bases left between them. From germline, CDR1 is SGHNT and CDR2 YYREEE (reference sequence). CDR3 length equals 16 residues.

This clone was observed once. The CDR3 DNA reads TGTGCCAGCAGCTACAGAGAAGTAGGAAACACCATATATTTT. Its translation: CASSYREVGNTIYF. This chain links TRBV5-4 with TRBJ1-3; D unclear. Trimming took 3 bases from V and 4 from J, leaving 11 bases between them. This CDR3 region has 14 residues. CDR1 SGHNT and CDR2 YYREEE come from the germline V gene (reference sequence).

This clone was counted only a few times. The rearrangement links TRBV2 to TRBJ2-1; TRBD2 agrees at 7 bases. CDR1 and CDR2 from the germline V gene are SNHLY and FYNNEI. J lost 7 bases, V lost 5 bases, and 14 bases had no gene match. There are 16 residues in the CDR3. As DNA, the CDR3 is TGTGCCAGCAGTCCAATTATAAGCGGGGTTAAGAATGAGCAGTTCTTC. This codes for CASSPIISGVKNEQFF.

The chain carries TRBV19 and TRBJ1-6, with 10 bases fitting TRBD1. Germline V gene sequence: CDR1 LNHDA, CDR2 SQIVND (reference sequence). The CDR3 runs to 16 residues. Unmatched junction bases numbered 8, after V lost 5 bases and J lost 7 bases. CDR3 region: CASSLSTGGVNSPLHF. The CDR3 DNA sequence: TGTGCCAGTAGTCTATCGACAGGGGGCGTAAATTCACCCCTCCACTTT.